This T cell receptor (beta chain) was recorded in a study of brain T cells in children with intractable seizures. General study findings and limits: Viral specificity was inferred only from CDR3 similarity; HCMV serostatus was unknown.

Turning to this clone: Its antigen is as yet unknown.

The time point: blood from clinic visit 5 months post-surgery; TSC patient then seizure free. Assay used: immunoSEQ multiplex PCR; TCRdb lists only in-frame clones, some missing. This sample has 340,000 or so clones; over 90% occur once, and the top ten carry 5.5% to 6%. In germline, CDR1 is GTSNPN, CDR2 SVGIG (reference sequence). V dropped 0 bases and J dropped 10 bases, with 15 bases sitting between them. The CDR3 is 13 amino acids. The sequencing used peripheral blood, collected less than 6 months after surgery. The TCR comes from a boy less than two years old with tuberous sclerosis and intractable seizures. This sequence joins TRBV30 and TRBJ1-1; D perhaps matches TRBD1 (6 bases). CDR3 region: CAWSVRRGSVAFF. CDR3 coding DNA: TGTGCCTGGAGTGTACGCAGGGGCTCGGTAGCTTTCTTT.